This T cell receptor (beta chain) was obtained from a study of T cell responses to AZD1222 COVID-19 vaccine. On the study more broadly: Analyses pooled second doses at about 4 or about 12 weeks. General study results and limits: Repertoire sampling was restricted to post-peak T cell response timepoints. Among the donors, most were white British and more were female, and clonal diversity was possibly underestimated.

Produced via immunoSEQ multiplex PCR; TCRdb's table is partial and in-frame only. The sample holds around 100,000 clones, approximately 88% seen once. V lost 7 bases, J lost 4 bases, and 19 bases lay in between. This CDR3 contains 15 residues. CDR1 is MDHEN, CDR2 SYDVKM, per germline. Notes on this clone: The antigen remains undetermined.

The sequencing here drew on peripheral blood, taken on day 0 of AZD1222 vaccination. The receptor's source is an adult in good health. The chain carries TRBV28 and TRBJ1-2; D remains unclear. In nucleotides, the CDR3 is TGTGCCAGCACCTCAAGGCCCTCCGACACCTATGGCTACACCTTC. Protein sequence: CASTSRPSDTYGYTF.